Below, 19 T cell receptor beta chains from the same sample are listed, as sequenced in a study of blood T cell repertoires in COVID-19. TCRdb's copy holds only in-frame clones and misses some; the assay was immunoSEQ multiplex PCR. Altogether 200,000 to 300,000 clones are present, 75% to 90% being singletons, with the ten largest covering roughly 3.7%. What was sequenced was PBMCs or T cells enriched from blood (not recorded which). These receptors were collected from a woman aged 25 to 39 who had recovered from COVID-19.

The gene calls are TRBV7-9 and TRBJ1-2; 7 bases line up with TRBD1. The trim removed 2 bases at V and 4 bases at J, leaving 4 bases unmatched. Germline CDR1 SEHNR, CDR2 FQNEAQ (reference sequence). CDR3 length: 14 residues. The CDR3 nucleotides are TGTGCCAGCAGCTTAAGGGACAGCACCTATGGCTACACCTTC. This sequence encodes CASSLRDSTYGYTF.

The chain couples TRBV6-5 to TRBJ1-2; TRBD1 is a possible D gene (5 bases). This CDR3 has 13 residues. V shed 5 bases and J shed 5 bases, with 12 bases lying between them. Germline V lookup: CDR1 MNHEY, CDR2 SVGAGI. CDR3 nucleotide sequence: TGTGCCAGCAGTACACCCCAGGGTTATGGCTACACCTTC. Its protein product is CASSTPQGYGYTF.

CDR3 loop: CAISQGAGHGYTF. DNA of the CDR3: TGTGCCATCAGTCAGGGGGCAGGGCATGGCTACACCTTC. The rearrangement uses TRBV10-3 and TRBJ1-2, with 8 bases matching TRBD1. V shed 5 bases and J 6 bases; nucleotides not matched to a gene: 5. The CDR3 extends over 13 amino acids. The germline gives CDR1 ENHRY, CDR2 SYGVKD.

The chain carries TRBV2 and TRBJ1-5, with TRBD1 identical over 7 bases. V lost 6 bases to trimming and J lost 0 bases; unmatched junction nucleotides: 8. CDR3 size: 16 residues. Germline CDR1 SNHLY, CDR2 FYNNEI. The CDR3 here is CASREQGSFSNQPQHF. For the CDR3, the DNA is TGTGCCAGCAGAGAACAGGGGTCCTTTAGCAATCAGCCCCAGCATTTT.

The chain uses TRBV6-2 or TRBV6-3 and TRBJ2-1, with 15 bases fitting TRBD2. The CDR3 totals 16 residues. Germline CDR1 MNHEY, CDR2 SVGEGT. V was clipped by 5 bases and J by 9 bases; unmatched bases: 8. Here the CDR3 reads CASSQPPGLAGGEQFF. The CDR3 DNA reads as TGTGCCAGCAGTCAACCGCCGGGACTAGCGGGAGGTGAGCAGTTCTTC.

This chain links TRBV15 with TRBJ1-6; 7 bases align to TRBD1. The CDR3 sequence is 14 residues long. J was trimmed by 7 bases and V by 2 bases; bases with no gene match: 2. In germline, CDR1 is LNHNV, CDR2 YYDKDF (reference sequence). This chain's CDR3 is CATSRQGDNSPLHF. Written as DNA, the CDR3 is TGTGCCACCAGCAGACAGGGGGACAATTCACCCCTCCACTTT.

This sequence joins TRBV29-1 and TRBJ1-1; D may be TRBD1 (6 bases). V shed 7 bases and J shed 2 bases, with 11 bases lying between them. This CDR3 region has 12 residues. The V gene's germline CDR1 is SQVTM and CDR2 ANQGSEA. DNA of the CDR3: TGCAGCGCTGGGGGCGGAAACACTGAAGCTTTCTTT. It encodes CSAGGGNTEAFF.

CDR3 DNA: TGTGCCAGCAGTTACCAGGACAGCTACGAGCAGTACTTC. As protein: CASSYQDSYEQYF. This chain joins TRBV6-5 and TRBJ2-7; D possibly corresponds to TRBD1 (6 bases). CDR3 length: 13 amino acids. Trimming took 2 bases from V and 3 from J, leaving 8 bases between them. CDR1 and CDR2 (germline): MNHEY, SVGAGI.

The genes are TRBV16 and TRBJ2-1; maybe TRBD1 (6 bases). The CDR3 spans 17 residues. The germline V and J ends were trimmed by 2 bases and 4 bases, with 18 bases remaining between them. Germline CDR1 reads KGHSY; CDR2 reads FQNENV. In DNA form, the CDR3 reads TGTGCCAGCAGCCAAAAATGGGGTCAGGGGTTTTACAATGAGCAGTTCTTC. This encodes CASSQKWGQGFYNEQFF.

The genes are TRBV19 and TRBJ1-5; 8 nucleotides agree with TRBD1. In germline, CDR1 is LNHDA, CDR2 SQIVND (reference sequence). Trimming removed 3 bases from V and 6 bases from J; junction bases left unmatched: 7. The CDR3 runs 15 residues. CDR3 region: CASSIDRGGSQPQHF. In DNA, the CDR3 is TGTGCCAGTAGTATCGACAGGGGAGGGAGTCAGCCCCAGCATTTT.

The chain combines TRBV9 with TRBJ1-3; no firm D call. Germline assignment: CDR1 SGDLS and CDR2 YYNGEE. The CDR3 sequence is 15 residues long. V was clipped by 0 bases and J by 7 bases, with 14 bases between them. The CDR3 region has the DNA TGTGCCAGCAGCGTAGGGCTATCGGGTGGTAACACCATATATTTT. Protein: CASSVGLSGGNTIYF.

V gene TRBV24-1 combines with J gene TRBJ1-2; D not resolved. Germline values: CDR1 KGHDR, CDR2 SFDVKD. Trimming left V 6 bases short and J 4 bases short, with 11 bases between. CDR3 size: 13 residues. The chain's CDR3 is CATSSGGGYGYTF. The DNA for the CDR3 is TGTGCCACCAGTTCCGGCGGAGGCTATGGCTACACCTTC.

The chain has TRBV28 and TRBJ2-1; 7 bases are shared with TRBD2. The V gene end was trimmed by 4 bases and the J gene end by 0 bases; junction bases not matched to a gene: 6. CDR3 size: 16 residues. Looked up from germline, CDR1 is MDHEN and CDR2 is SYDVKM. The chain's CDR3 is CASSSPSGSSYNEQFF. CDR3 nucleotide sequence: TGTGCCAGCAGTTCACCTAGCGGTAGCTCCTACAATGAGCAGTTCTTC.

There are a few counts of this clone. The rearrangement uses TRBV14 and TRBJ2-1, with unresolved D. Germline loops: CDR1 SGHDN, CDR2 FVKESK. The CDR3 runs to 16 residues. V lost 1 base, J lost 8 bases, and 18 bases lay in between. This CDR3 reads CASSQVGLVGEHEQFF. CDR3 in DNA: TGTGCCAGCAGCCAAGTAGGCCTAGTGGGTGAGCATGAGCAGTTCTTC.

The chain has TRBV7-2 and TRBJ2-7; the match to TRBD2 covers 7 bases. This CDR3 region has 15 residues. The germline V gene has CDR1 SGHTA and CDR2 FQGNSA. V lost 7 bases and J lost 4; bases outside the gene matches: 13. This chain's CDR3 is CASKSNGGGQYEQYF. CDR3 sequence (DNA): TGTGCCAGCAAAAGTAATGGGGGAGGGCAGTACGAGCAGTACTTC.

The rearrangement links TRBV28 to TRBJ2-7; no clear D gene. The germline V and J ends were trimmed by 9 bases and 6 bases, with 15 bases remaining between them. This CDR3 is 12 amino acids long. CDR1 MDHEN and CDR2 SYDVKM come from the germline V gene. CDR3 sequence: CASSRYGAEQYF. CDR3 coding DNA: TGTGCCAGTTCTCGCTACGGAGCCGAGCAGTACTTC. The full variable domain, rest sourced from reference TRBV28 and TRBJ2-7, is DVKVTQSSRYLVKRTGEKVFLECVQDMDHENMFWYRQDPGLGLRLIYFSYDVKMKEKGDIPEGYSVSREKKERFSLILESASTNQTSMYLCASSRYGAEQYFGPGTRLTVT.

The chain is built from TRBV7-9 and TRBJ1-2; D uncertain. Looked up from germline, CDR1 is SEHNR and CDR2 is FQNEAQ (reference sequence). The CDR3 consists of 15 residues. Trimming took off 5 bases at V and 4 bases at J, with 17 bases between the two ends. The CDR3 DNA is TGTGCCAGCAGCCTCATCGGGAGGGTTGGCTATGGCTACACCTTC. As protein: CASSLIGRVGYGYTF.

This rearrangement joins TRBV4-1 to TRBJ1-2; the match to TRBD1 covers 9 bases. The junction had 16 bases not matched to a gene; V was cut back by 9 bases and J by 5 bases. There are 16 residues in the CDR3. In germline, CDR1 is MGHRA, CDR2 YSYEKL. CDR3 in amino acids: CASYPGQGFRGYGYTF. In DNA, the CDR3 is TGCGCCAGTTATCCGGGACAGGGATTCAGGGGATATGGCTACACCTTC.

In DNA form, the CDR3 reads TGTGCCTGGGACAGGAGCAATCAGCCCCAGCATTTT. It codes for CAWDRSNQPQHF. The chain employs TRBV30 and TRBJ1-5; TRBD1 is a possible D gene (6 bases). Germline loops: CDR1 GTSNPN, CDR2 SVGIG (reference sequence). CDR3 length: 12 residues. V was trimmed by 5 bases and J by 1 base, leaving 6 bases between them.